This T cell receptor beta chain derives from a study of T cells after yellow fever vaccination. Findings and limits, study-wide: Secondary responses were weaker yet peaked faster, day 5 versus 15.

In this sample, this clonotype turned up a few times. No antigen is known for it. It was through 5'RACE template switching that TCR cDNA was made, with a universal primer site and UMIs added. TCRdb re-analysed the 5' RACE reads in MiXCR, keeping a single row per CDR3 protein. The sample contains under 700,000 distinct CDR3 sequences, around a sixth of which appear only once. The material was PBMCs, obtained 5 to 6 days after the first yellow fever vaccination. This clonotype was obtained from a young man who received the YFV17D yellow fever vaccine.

The CDR3 protein is CASSVFRDNEQFF. The CDR3 DNA is TGTGCCAGCAGTGTATTTAGAGATAATGAGCAGTTCTTC. The rearrangement uses TRBV12-3 or TRBV12-4 and TRBJ2-1; D is ambiguous. The ends were cut back, 5 bases at V and 7 bases at J, with 12 bases in the middle. The CDR3 contains 13 residues.